Shown below are 32 T cell receptor beta chains from a single sample sequenced in a study of naive and memory T cell subsets (dated by TCRdb to the late 2010s). Library construction relied on UMI-ligation and nested PCR. Reads for this sample came from an Illumina MiSeq. The ligated cDNA was amplified by four rounds of PCR, in which nested alpha and beta constant region primers were used together with the SP2 primer. The raw public data were reprocessed by TCRdb itself: fastp quality trimming at Q25, MiXCR clonotype calling, in-frame beta chains only. Here each entry gathers all rows of one CDR3 protein and keeps the most common genes and DNA. The sample yields more than 20,000 distinct CDR3 sequences; roughly 5.4% were counted once. The ten largest clones add up to approximately 7.4% of the sample. The study described a robust, sensitive protocol for amplifying, sequencing and analyzing TCRs, using 3' ligation of a UMI-containing oligonucleotide to TCR cDNA.

The sequenced material came from blood. The origin of the receptors is an adult in good health.

The chain recombines TRBV7-9 with TRBJ2-2; 7 bases agree with TRBD2. With V trimmed by 5 bases and J by 3 bases, 9 bases remained unmatched. Germline V gene data show CDR1 as SEHNR and CDR2 as FQNEAQ (reference sequence). The CDR3 has 16 residues. The CDR3, as DNA: TGTGCCAGCAGCCCCGCCGGGGGGAGAGACACCGGGGAGCTGTTTTTT. Translation gives CASSPAGGRDTGELFF.

The gene calls are TRBV6-5 and TRBJ2-2; D is unclear. Trimming pared 5 bases from V and 5 bases from J, leaving 6 bases between. Germline values: CDR1 MNHEY, CDR2 SVGAGI. This CDR3 comprises 12 residues. CDR3 nucleotides: TGTGCCAGCAGTCCCCCGACCGGGGAGCTGTTTTTT. It specifies CASSPPTGELFF.

This clonotype appeared many times. This rearrangement joins TRBV6-5 to TRBJ1-1; D gene ambiguous. Trimming pared 2 bases from V and 6 bases from J, leaving 10 bases between. The CDR3 consists of 13 residues. CDR1 MNHEY and CDR2 SVGAGI come from the germline V gene. CDR3 in amino acids: CASSYQRTAEAFF. CDR3 in DNA: TGTGCCAGCAGTTACCAAAGGACTGCTGAAGCTTTCTTT.

This clonotype was detected a few times. The rearrangement links TRBV18 to TRBJ1-1; maybe TRBD1 (6 bases). The CDR3 covers 15 residues. From germline, CDR1 is KGHSH and CDR2 LQKENI. The ends were cut back, 5 bases at V and 2 bases at J, with 15 bases in the middle. CDR3 amino acids: CASSSTRGDNTEAFF. CDR3 DNA: TGTGCCAGCTCATCAACTAGGGGGGACAACACTGAAGCTTTCTTT.

There are many counts of this clonotype. The J gene is TRBJ1-2, the V gene TRBV6-5; TRBD1 aligns across 7 bases. CDR3 size: 13 residues. Trimming removed 4 bases from V and 4 bases from J; junction bases left unmatched: 3. In germline, CDR1 is MNHEY, CDR2 SVGAGI. The CDR3 nucleotides are TGTGCCAGCAGTTCGACAGGGTTCTATGGCTACACCTTC. It yields the protein CASSSTGFYGYTF.

The gene calls are TRBV14 and TRBJ2-1; D is ambiguous. Germline V gene lookup returns CDR1 SGHDN and CDR2 FVKESK. V dropped 0 bases and J dropped 5 bases, with 11 bases sitting between them. The CDR3 extends over 15 amino acids. In nucleotides, the CDR3 is TGTGCCAGCAGCCAAGACAGGATTAGGAACAATGAGCAGTTCTTC. Amino acids: CASSQDRIRNNEQFF. The whole variable domain, filled in from reference TRBV14 and TRBJ2-1, reads EAGVTQFPSHSVIEKGQTVTLRCDPISGHDNLYWYRRVMGKEIKFLLHFVKESKQDESGMPNNRFLAERTGGTYSTLKVQPAELEDSGVYFCASSQDRIRNNEQFFGPGTRLTVL.

This clonotype was detected many times. The chain couples TRBV5-6 to TRBJ1-4, with 8 positions matching TRBD1. The CDR3 runs 15 residues. V shed 4 bases, J shed 5 bases, and the junction held 7 bases outside the gene matches. The V gene's germline CDR1 is SGHDT and CDR2 YYEEEE. CDR3 nucleotide sequence: TGTGCCAGCAGCCTCCGGACAGGGCTCAATGAAAAACTGTTTTTT. It specifies CASSLRTGLNEKLFF.

This clonotype was counted only a few times. V and J are TRBV12-3 or TRBV12-4 and TRBJ2-2, with D possibly matching TRBD1 (6 bases). Trimming pared 9 bases from V and 3 bases from J, leaving 17 bases between. The CDR3 spans 15 residues. The CDR3 DNA reads as TGTGCCAGTTCCCAGGCGGACAGACACACCGGGGAGCTGTTTTTT. This gives the protein CASSQADRHTGELFF.

This clonotype was counted at least ten times. V is TRBV7-2 and J is TRBJ2-1, with TRBD1 identical over 7 bases. The CDR3 has 17 residues. Germline assignment: CDR1 SGHTA and CDR2 FQGNSA. Unmatched junction bases numbered 11, after V lost 4 bases and J lost 2 bases. The CDR3 DNA sequence: TGTGCCAGCAGCTCCCAGACAGGGCCCCGAGCCTACAATGAGCAGTTCTTC. Protein: CASSSQTGPRAYNEQFF.

This clonotype was detected ten times or more. The chain couples TRBV9 to TRBJ2-7, with 7 bases matching TRBD1. The J segment lost 5 bases and the V segment lost 4 bases, leaving 9 bases of the junction unmatched. The CDR3 sequence is 14 residues long. In germline, CDR1 is SGDLS, CDR2 YYNGEE. CDR3 nucleotides: TGTGCCAGCAGCCCCCGGACAGGCCGAGACGAGCAGTACTTC. Protein product: CASSPRTGRDEQYF.

This clonotype was picked up many times. The gene calls are TRBV6-5 and TRBJ2-5; a possible D gene is TRBD2 (6 bases). V dropped 6 bases and J dropped 2 bases, with 19 bases sitting between them. The V gene's germline CDR1 is MNHEY and CDR2 SVGAGI. This CDR3 is 16 amino acids long. CDR3 region: CASRRSGGNTQETQYF. The CDR3 nucleotides are TGTGCCAGCAGACGATCGGGCGGGAACACTCAAGAGACCCAGTACTTC.

Many counts were recorded for this clonotype. V usage is TRBV20-1 and J usage is TRBJ2-7; TRBD1 aligns across 10 bases. The CDR3 runs to 14 residues. Trimming cost V 3 bases and J 2 bases; bases outside gene matches: 4. The germline V gene has CDR1 DFQATT and CDR2 SNEGSKA (reference sequence). In DNA form, the CDR3 reads TGCAGTGCTAGCGACGGGACAGGGGCCTACGAGCAGTACTTC. Translating gives CSASDGTGAYEQYF.

This clonotype was recorded many times. The chain joins TRBV20-1 to TRBJ2-7; D gene ambiguous. V was pared by 3 bases and J by 1 base, with 10 bases between. From germline, CDR1 is DFQATT and CDR2 SNEGSKA (reference sequence). This CDR3 is 13 amino acids long. CDR3 amino acids: CSASATYSYEQYF. CDR3 DNA sequence: TGCAGTGCTAGCGCCACATATTCCTACGAGCAGTACTTC.

The sample holds a few counts of this clonotype. V gene TRBV6-6 combines with J gene TRBJ1-1; 11 bases match TRBD1. J was trimmed by 1 base and V by 5 bases; bases with no gene match: 15. This CDR3 region has 19 residues. Germline CDR1 MNHNY, CDR2 SVGAGI (reference sequence). CDR3 nucleotides: TGTGCCAGCAGTAAACCTTTCCTCCGGGACAGGGGGACGAACACTGAAGCTTTCTTT. Residues: CASSKPFLRDRGTNTEAFF.

This clonotype has ten or more counts. The chain is built from TRBV5-1 and TRBJ1-3, with D possibly TRBD1 on 6 matching bases. This CDR3 region has 14 residues. Trimming shortened V by 2 bases and J by 4 bases, and 10 bases separated the two germline ends. The germline gives CDR1 SGHRS, CDR2 YFSETQ. CDR3 amino acids: CASSFAGTGNTIYF. CDR3 in DNA: TGCGCCAGCAGCTTCGCAGGGACAGGAAACACCATATATTTT.

This clonotype occurred many times. The rearrangement joins TRBV28 to TRBJ1-1; D gene ambiguous. Germline V gives CDR1 MDHEN, CDR2 SYDVKM. The CDR3 totals 14 residues. Trimming left V 2 bases short and J 1 base short, with 8 bases between. Here the CDR3 DNA reads TGTGCCAGCAGTTTAGTCCAGGAGAACACTGAAGCTTTCTTT. Its protein is CASSLVQENTEAFF.

The rearrangement joins TRBV19 to TRBJ1-4; D remains unclear. Trimming removed 6 bases at V and 7 bases at J, with 12 bases between. Germline V gives CDR1 LNHDA, CDR2 SQIVND (reference sequence). This CDR3 has 13 residues. The CDR3 is CASSLIFGEKLFF. CDR3 DNA sequence: TGTGCCAGTAGCTTGATTTTTGGTGAAAAACTGTTTTTT.

A note on this clonotype: A read error may explain this, as a much larger clone is one base away. The chain recombines TRBV9 with TRBJ2-3; 9 positions match TRBD2. The CDR3 sequence is 17 residues long. V was clipped by 0 bases and J by 7 bases; unmatched bases: 12. Germline V gene lookup returns CDR1 SGDLS and CDR2 YYNGEE. The CDR3 DNA is TGTGCCAGCAGCGTAGTCCCATCAGCGGGAGGTTCATATACGCAGTATTTT. It codes for CASSVVPSAGGSYTQYF.

There are a few counts of this clonotype. This chain joins TRBV7-8 and TRBJ1-1, with a possible D match to TRBD1 (5 bases). Trimming shortened V by 2 bases and J by 5 bases, and 9 bases separated the two germline ends. The CDR3 contains 13 residues. From germline, CDR1 is SGHVS and CDR2 FQNEAQ. The DNA for the CDR3 is TGTGCCAGCAGCTTACAGGGTGGGACTGAAGCTTTCTTT. As protein: CASSLQGGTEAFF.

This clonotype is classed as medium-sized. The rearrangement links TRBV27 to TRBJ2-7; a weak D match, TRBD1 (7 bases). V lost 8 bases and J lost 4, with 15 bases in between. The CDR3 sequence is 13 residues long. CDR1 and CDR2 from the germline V gene are MNHEY and SMNVEV (reference sequence). The CDR3 protein is CASGPGGLYEQYF. The CDR3 bases are TGTGCCAGCGGCCCAGGGGGGCTATACGAGCAGTACTTC.

This clonotype was counted ten times or more. The rearrangement uses TRBV18 and TRBJ2-2; 9 nucleotides align to TRBD1. The V gene end was trimmed by 4 bases and the J gene end by 5 bases; junction bases not matched to a gene: 14. The CDR3 loop spans 18 amino acids. Germline CDR1 KGHSH, CDR2 LQKENI. The CDR3 loop is CASSRAPDRTGVTGELFF. DNA for the CDR3: TGTGCCAGCTCACGCGCTCCGGACAGGACAGGGGTGACCGGGGAGCTGTTTTTT.

Relative to its sample, this clonotype is medium-sized (0.01 to 0.1%). The chain links TRBV6-5 to TRBJ2-3; 10 bases match TRBD1. Germline trimming cut 7 bases from V and 2 bases from J; bases unmatched to any gene: 9. Germline CDR1 is MNHEY and CDR2 is SVGAGI. The CDR3 has 16 amino acids. CDR3 amino acids: CASTDQGQGNTDTQYF. The DNA for the CDR3 is TGTGCCAGCACCGACCAGGGACAGGGGAACACAGATACGCAGTATTTT.

This clonotype was observed many times. The chain is built from TRBV6-6 and TRBJ1-1; 7 bases align to TRBD1. The CDR3 loop spans 12 amino acids. J gave up 7 bases and V 6 bases, and 5 bases lay outside the gene matches. From germline, CDR1 is MNHNY and CDR2 SVGAGI (reference sequence). The CDR3 protein is CASSRGQFEAFF. In nucleotides, the CDR3 is TGTGCCAGCAGCCGGGGACAGTTTGAAGCTTTCTTT.

This clonotype was observed many times. This rearrangement joins TRBV4-3 to TRBJ1-5; 7 bases fit TRBD1. The trim removed 1 base at V and 1 base at J, leaving 13 bases unmatched. The CDR3 loop spans 19 amino acids. Germline loops: CDR1 LGHNA, CDR2 YSLEER. The CDR3 loop reads CASSQAIPLEGASNQPQHF. The CDR3 bases are TGCGCCAGCAGCCAAGCTATCCCCCTCGAGGGGGCGAGCAATCAGCCCCAGCATTTT.

In DNA, the CDR3 is TGTGCCAGCAGCCAAGATAACGACAATGAGCAGTTCTTC. It encodes CASSQDNDNEQFF. The rearrangement links TRBV4-2 to TRBJ2-1; D unresolved. CDR3 length: 13 amino acids. V lost 0 bases and J lost 5, with 5 bases in between. The germline gives CDR1 LGHNA, CDR2 YNFKEQ.

This clonotype was detected many times. The V gene is TRBV2, the J gene TRBJ2-2; D is unclear. CDR3 size: 13 residues. CDR1 and CDR2 (germline): SNHLY, FYNNEI. The germline V and J ends were trimmed by 4 bases and 3 bases, with 6 bases remaining between them. CDR3 loop: CASSASHTGELFF. CDR3 DNA sequence: TGTGCCAGCAGTGCCAGCCACACCGGGGAGCTGTTTTTT.

A few counts support this clonotype. The rearrangement links TRBV7-9 to TRBJ1-3, with 8 positions matching TRBD1. Looked up from germline, CDR1 is SEHNR and CDR2 is FQNEAQ (reference sequence). With V trimmed by 0 bases and J by 0 bases, 7 bases remained unmatched. CDR3 length: 18 amino acids. DNA of the CDR3: TGTGCCAGCAGCTTAGCAGCAGGGGGCATATACTCTGGAAACACCATATATTTT. This codes for CASSLAAGGIYSGNTIYF.

This clonotype has ten or more counts. This sequence joins TRBV11-2 and TRBJ2-2, with D perhaps being TRBD1 or TRBD2 (5 bases each). Germline V gene lookup returns CDR1 SGHAT and CDR2 FQNNGV. The CDR3 spans 16 residues. V lost 2 bases and J lost 0, with 10 bases in between. The CDR3 nucleotides read TGTGCCAGCAGCTTAAGGGGACCAACGAACACCGGGGAGCTGTTTTTT. Translated: CASSLRGPTNTGELFF.

This clonotype showed up just a few times. The chain couples TRBV4-3 to TRBJ2-1, with 9 bases aligning to TRBD2. V lost 1 base, J lost 0 bases, and 13 bases stayed unmatched. The V gene's germline CDR1 is LGHNA and CDR2 YSLEER. The CDR3 loop spans 20 amino acids. CDR3 region: CASSQVFRLAGAGSYNEQFF. CDR3 sequence (DNA): TGCGCCAGCAGCCAAGTCTTCCGCTTAGCGGGAGCGGGCTCCTACAATGAGCAGTTCTTC.

Sample share makes this clonotype medium-sized. This chain's CDR3 is CASRITDTQYF. The CDR3 DNA is TGTGCCAGCAGGATTACAGATACGCAGTATTTT. The chain joins TRBV6-2 or TRBV6-3 to TRBJ2-3; D is unresolved. The CDR3 is 11 amino acids. The V end lost 6 bases, the J end lost 3 bases, and 4 bases lay between the germline ends. CDR1 MNHEY and CDR2 SVGEGT come from the germline V gene.

This clonotype was observed many times. The chain carries TRBV6-2 or TRBV6-3 and TRBJ1-1; D is uncertain. The CDR3 is 14 amino acids. Germline lookup yields CDR1 MNHEY and CDR2 SVGEGT. The V end was cut by 0 bases, the J end by 0 bases, with 5 bases between. The CDR3 loop reads CASSYSVVNTEAFF. In DNA, the CDR3 is TGTGCCAGCAGTTACTCGGTCGTGAACACTGAAGCTTTCTTT.

This clonotype was recorded at least ten times. The chain combines TRBV5-4 with TRBJ2-3, with 9 nucleotides matching TRBD2. CDR1 is SGHNT and CDR2 is YYREEE in the germline V gene (reference sequence). CDR3 length equals 15 residues. The V segment lost 2 bases and the J segment 5 bases; nucleotides outside the gene matches: 6. DNA for the CDR3: TGTGCCAGCAGCTTCGTTAGCGGGAGTGTAGATACGCAGTATTTT. Its protein product is CASSFVSGSVDTQYF. Drawing the rest from reference TRBV5-4 and TRBJ2-3, the complete variable domain is ETGVTQSPTHLIKTRGQQVTLRCSSQSGHNTVSWYQQALGQGPQFIFQYYREEENGRGNFPPRFSGLQFPNYSSELNVNALELDDSALYLCASSFVSGSVDTQYFGPGTRLTVL.